The 30 T cell receptor beta chains listed next were all sequenced from one sample in a study of memory CD4+ T cells and cytomegalovirus serostatus. Clones were sequenced by immunoSEQ multiplex PCR, and TCRdb holds only the in-frame ones, with some missing. The repertoire holds some 67,000 clones, with about 80% as singletons. Single viable CD3+CD4+CD8-CD45RO+ cells were sorted as the memory CD4+ T cells. Material for sequencing was memory CD4+ T cells from blood. The receptors derive from an adult in good health and CMV-seropositive.

The chain recombines TRBV10-3 with TRBJ1-1; TRBD1 might be the D (5 bases). The germline V gene encodes CDR1 ENHRY and CDR2 SYGVKD. The CDR3 has 15 amino acids. Trimming cost V 11 bases and J 3 bases, with 22 bases left between them. CDR3 residues: CASSRAEGYDTEAFF. The CDR3 DNA reads TGTGCCTCTAGCAGGGCAGAAGGCTATGACACTGAAGCTTTCTTT.

The chain carries TRBV5-6 and TRBJ1-1; D is possibly TRBD1 (5 bases). Between the trimmed V and J ends, which lost 2 bases and 0 bases, there was a span of 11 bases. In germline, CDR1 is SGHDT, CDR2 YYEEEE. The CDR3 totals 15 residues. The CDR3 spells CASSFIGGLNTEAFF. The CDR3 bases are TGTGCCAGCAGCTTTATTGGGGGGTTGAACACTGAAGCTTTCTTT.

V gene TRBV7-2 combines with J gene TRBJ2-1; maybe TRBD2 (6 bases). The CDR3 totals 16 residues. CDR1 and CDR2 from the germline V gene are SGHTA and FQGNSA. V lost 2 bases, J lost 1 base, and 12 bases lay in between. CDR3 in amino acids: CASSLNPSASYNEQFF. As DNA, the CDR3 is TGTGCCAGCAGCTTAAATCCTAGCGCATCCTACAATGAGCAGTTCTTC.

The DNA for the CDR3 is TGTGCCAGTAGGGCTCTAGCGGGGGGCGACGAGCAGTACTTC. Amino acid sequence: CASRALAGGDEQYF. The gene calls are TRBV19 and TRBJ2-7; 11 bases align to TRBD2. Germline V gene sequence: CDR1 LNHDA, CDR2 SQIVND (reference sequence). V lost 6 bases to trimming and J lost 5 bases; unmatched junction nucleotides: 6. This CDR3 is 14 amino acids long.

The chain employs TRBV6-5 and TRBJ1-6, with 7 nucleotides matching TRBD1. This CDR3 region has 12 residues. The V gene end was trimmed by 4 bases and the J gene end by 12 bases; junction bases not matched to a gene: 3. Germline V CDR1 and CDR2: MNHEY, SVGAGI. CDR3 nucleotide sequence: TGTGCCAGCAGTTGGACAGGAGGACCCCTCCACTTT. This sequence encodes CASSWTGGPLHF.

V and J are TRBV7-2 and TRBJ2-3, with D hard to call. V lost 1 base to trimming and J lost 2 bases, with 4 bases between them. CDR1 and CDR2 (germline): SGHTA, FQGNSA. This CDR3 comprises 13 residues. The CDR3 spells CASSLVSTDTQYF. CDR3 sequence (DNA): TGTGCCAGCAGCTTAGTTTCCACAGATACGCAGTATTTT.

CDR3 sequence (DNA): TGTGCCAGCAGTTTAGGGATCGGGCGGGATCCGAAAGACGAGCAGTACTTC. This codes for CASSLGIGRDPKDEQYF. The V and J genes are TRBV27 and TRBJ2-7; D is possibly TRBD2 (6 bases). The CDR3 length is 17 residues. Deletions cut 2 bases from V and 5 bases from J, with 22 bases between. CDR1 and CDR2 (germline): MNHEY, SMNVEV (reference sequence).

DNA of the CDR3: TGTGCCAGCGCTCCCGGGACAGGGGATGGCTACACCTTC. Protein sequence: CASAPGTGDGYTF. J is TRBJ1-2 and V is TRBV15; 10 positions agree with TRBD1. Trimming took 10 bases from V and 6 from J; bases not matched to a gene: 8. CDR3 length equals 13 residues. CDR1 LNHNV and CDR2 YYDKDF come from the germline V gene (reference sequence).

The V call is TRBV6-5, the J call TRBJ1-5; 8 bases are a match to TRBD1. From germline, CDR1 is MNHEY and CDR2 SVGAGI. This CDR3 has 13 amino acids. J lost 7 bases, V lost 5 bases, and 4 bases had no gene match. The CDR3 region is CASSPDRAQPQHF. Written as DNA, the CDR3 is TGTGCCAGCAGTCCGGACAGGGCACAGCCCCAGCATTTT.

This clone has just a few counts. The gene calls are TRBV11-2 and TRBJ2-7; the match to TRBD2 covers 8 bases. This CDR3 spans 15 amino acids. The V gene's germline CDR1 is SGHAT and CDR2 FQNNGV. V lost 2 bases, J lost 3 bases, and 6 bases stayed unmatched. The chain's CDR3 is CASSLTGGAFYEQYF. Here the CDR3 DNA reads TGTGCCAGCAGCTTAACCGGGGGGGCCTTCTACGAGCAGTACTTC.

The V call is TRBV19, the J call TRBJ2-5, with a tentative D call TRBD1 (5 bases). This CDR3 comprises 14 residues. The V and J ends lost 3 bases and 5 bases respectively, with 13 bases between them. The germline CDR1 and CDR2 sequences are LNHDA and SQIVND (reference sequence). Here the CDR3 reads CASSMSRDRETQYF. CDR3 coding DNA: TGTGCCAGTAGTATGTCCAGGGATCGGGAGACCCAGTACTTC. Supplemented by reference TRBV19 and TRBJ2-5, the full variable domain reads DGGITQSPKYLFRKEGQNVTLSCEQNLNHDAMYWYRQDPGQGLRLIYYSQIVNDFQKGDIAEGYSVSREKKESFPLTVTSAQKNPTAFYLCASSMSRDRETQYFGPGTRLLVL.

CDR3 DNA sequence: TGTGCCAGCAATTCCGTACAGGGTTCGCTCACAGATACGCAGTATTTT. This encodes CASNSVQGSLTDTQYF. This chain uses TRBV28 with TRBJ2-3, with D possibly matching TRBD1 (6 bases). Germline CDR1 MDHEN, CDR2 SYDVKM. The V end was cut by 7 bases, the J end by 2 bases, with 19 bases between. This CDR3 is built from 16 residues.

The DNA for the CDR3 is TGCGCCAGCAGCTTGGAGGGGACAGGGAAGTCCTACGAGCAGTACTTC. This codes for CASSLEGTGKSYEQYF. The V call is TRBV5-1, the J call TRBJ2-7, with 9 bases that match TRBD1. The ends lost 0 bases at V and 1 base at J; junction bases unmatched: 5. Germline CDR1 and CDR2: SGHRS and YFSETQ. This CDR3 is 16 amino acids long.

The count of this clone is one. CDR3: CASSHPSGGGTAETQYF. The CDR3 nucleotides are TGCGCCAGCAGCCACCCTTCTGGGGGAGGAACGGCGGAGACCCAGTACTTC. This chain connects TRBV5-1 to TRBJ2-5; TRBD2 might be the D (6 bases). V was clipped by 4 bases and J by 5 bases, with 24 bases between them. This CDR3 has 17 residues. Per the germline V gene, CDR1 is SGHRS and CDR2 is YFSETQ.

J is TRBJ2-7 and V is TRBV7-2; weak D call: TRBD2 (6 bases). Between the trimmed V and J ends, which lost 1 base and 6 bases, there was a span of 13 bases. The CDR3 is 14 residues long. Germline CDR1 SGHTA, CDR2 FQGNSA. This CDR3 reads CASSLGLVGGEQYF. CDR3 sequence (DNA): TGTGCCAGCAGCTTAGGACTAGTTGGGGGCGAGCAGTACTTC. The full variable domain, rest sourced from reference TRBV7-2 and TRBJ2-7, is GAGVSQSPSNKVTEKGKDVELRCDPISGHTALYWYRQSLGQGLEFLIYFQGNSAPDKSGLPSDRFSAERTGGSVSTLTIQRTQQEDSAVYLCASSLGLVGGEQYFGPGTRLTVT.

The rearrangement joins TRBV10-3 to TRBJ1-2; a weak D match, TRBD1 (6 bases). CDR1 is ENHRY and CDR2 is SYGVKD in the germline V gene. This CDR3 has 16 amino acids. The V gene lost 0 bases and the J gene lost 3 bases, with 14 bases spanning the gap. CDR3 protein: CAISESSNRDDYGYTF. The CDR3 DNA reads as TGTGCCATCAGTGAGTCTTCAAACAGGGATGACTATGGCTACACCTTC.

The V and J genes are TRBV18 and TRBJ1-2; perhaps TRBD1 as D (5 bases). This CDR3 region has 14 residues. Germline CDR1 is KGHSH and CDR2 is LQKENI. V was pared by 5 bases and J by 4 bases, with 14 bases between. CDR3 sequence: CASSGGGAAYGYTF. The CDR3 DNA sequence: TGTGCCAGCTCAGGAGGAGGGGCGGCCTATGGCTACACCTTC.

This clone is a singleton in its sample. This chain connects TRBV28 to TRBJ2-7; TRBD2 might be the D (7 bases). The CDR3 spans 15 residues. The germline V and J ends were trimmed by 7 bases and 2 bases, with 18 bases remaining between them. Germline CDR1 MDHEN, CDR2 SYDVKM. CDR3 residues: CASIPRGRLTYEQYF. CDR3 sequence (DNA): TGTGCCAGCATTCCGCGGGGGCGCCTGACCTACGAGCAGTACTTC.

The genes are TRBV14 and TRBJ2-7; D possibly matches TRBD1 or TRBD2 (5 bases each). V lost 4 bases and J lost 7, with 14 bases in between. Germline V gives CDR1 SGHDN, CDR2 FVKESK. This CDR3 is 13 amino acids long. This CDR3 reads CASSRETAREQYF. The CDR3 bases are TGTGCCAGCAGCCGGGAGACAGCGAGGGAGCAGTACTTC. The variable domain in full, completed from reference TRBV14 and TRBJ2-7, reads EAGVTQFPSHSVIEKGQTVTLRCDPISGHDNLYWYRRVMGKEIKFLLHFVKESKQDESGMPNNRFLAERTGGTYSTLKVQPAELEDSGVYFCASSRETAREQYFGPGTRLTVT.

This clone occurred once. The V call is TRBV21-1, the J call TRBJ2-7; TRBD2 was called by the table and not checked on the DNA. TRBV21-1 is a listed pseudogene. The CDR3 has 15 residues. CDR3 DNA sequence: TGTGCCAGCAGCAGAAAGAGCGGGACCTCCTACGAGCAGTACTTC. Amino acids: CASSRKSGTSYEQYF.

This chain links TRBV5-5 with TRBJ2-7; D unclear. Trimming removed 3 bases from V and 0 bases from J, with 7 bases in between. CDR3 length: 13 residues. From germline, CDR1 is SGHKS and CDR2 YYEKEE (reference sequence). CDR3 amino acids: CASSYQSSYEQYF. For the CDR3, the DNA is TGTGCCAGCAGCTATCAAAGCTCCTACGAGCAGTACTTC.

This clone showed up just a few times. This sequence joins TRBV28 and TRBJ2-1; 7 positions agree with TRBD2. The CDR3 has 18 amino acids. Germline-derived CDR1 and CDR2 are MDHEN and SYDVKM. With 6 bases clipped from V and 4 bases from J, the junction kept 18 bases outside the gene matches. CDR3 sequence: CASSPAGREGGAYNEQFF. The CDR3 nucleotides are TGTGCCAGCAGCCCTGCGGGGAGGGAGGGAGGGGCTTACAATGAGCAGTTCTTC.

The CDR3 sequence: CASSGRQGDGELFF. The DNA for the CDR3 is TGTGCCAGCAGTGGCAGACAGGGAGACGGGGAGCTGTTTTTT. The genes are TRBV6-5 and TRBJ2-2, with 7 bases matching TRBD1. CDR3 length: 14 residues. Germline-derived CDR1 and CDR2 are MNHEY and SVGAGI. Trimming removed 5 bases from V and 7 bases from J; junction bases left unmatched: 7.

This sequence joins TRBV7-2 and TRBJ2-7, with TRBD1 identical over 7 bases. Unmatched junction bases numbered 3, after V lost 5 bases and J lost 2 bases. CDR1 is SGHTA and CDR2 is FQGNSA in the germline V gene. This CDR3 comprises 13 residues. The CDR3 DNA sequence: TGTGCCAGCAGCGATGACAGGGCCTACGAGCAGTACTTC. Residues: CASSDDRAYEQYF.

This clone was counted a single time. This chain joins TRBV19 and TRBJ1-5; TRBD1 might be the D (5 bases). With 5 bases removed from V and 3 bases from J, the gap between germline ends came to 8 bases. The germline V gene encodes CDR1 LNHDA and CDR2 SQIVND (reference sequence). This CDR3 comprises 13 residues. This chain's CDR3 is CASSDRYNQPQHF. The CDR3 nucleotides are TGTGCCAGTAGTGACAGATACAATCAGCCCCAGCATTTT.

This sequence joins TRBV6-1 and TRBJ1-2; D is unresolved. Trimming removed 8 bases at V and 8 bases at J, with 21 bases between. The CDR3 is 14 residues long. Germline CDR1 is MNHNS and CDR2 is SASEGT. The CDR3 nucleotides are TGTGCCAGCTTTCGGGCCTCTTCTGATTGGGGCTACACCTTC. Translation gives CASFRASSDWGYTF.

This chain uses TRBV2 with TRBJ2-3; TRBD2 aligns across 10 bases. Trimming took 4 bases from V and 0 from J; bases not matched to a gene: 10. The CDR3 runs 18 residues. Germline V gives CDR1 SNHLY, CDR2 FYNNEI. The DNA of the CDR3 is TGTGCCAGCAGTGGGACTAGCGGCGTTGGAGTTAGCACAGATACGCAGTATTTT. This encodes CASSGTSGVGVSTDTQYF.

The rearrangement uses TRBV28 and TRBJ1-2; D is ambiguous. CDR1 is MDHEN, CDR2 SYDVKM, per germline. This CDR3 contains 13 residues. Trimming pared 3 bases from V and 5 bases from J, leaving 10 bases between. CDR3 sequence (DNA): TGTGCCAGCAGTTTTCGGGGATGGTATGGCTACACCTTC. Protein: CASSFRGWYGYTF.

The rearrangement links TRBV6-5 to TRBJ1-1, with unresolved D. The CDR3 length is 16 residues. V was cut by 3 bases and J by 4 bases, with 18 bases left in between. In germline, CDR1 is MNHEY, CDR2 SVGAGI. The CDR3 DNA follows: TGTGCCAGCAGTTATAGTTGGACCGGATGGGGCACTGAAGCTTTCTTT. Its protein product is CASSYSWTGWGTEAFF.

The chain carries TRBV30 and TRBJ1-5; no clear D gene. The CDR3 totals 13 residues. Trimming took off 3 bases at V and 9 bases at J, with 15 bases between the two ends. Germline CDR1 and CDR2: GTSNPN and SVGIG (reference sequence). CDR3 coding DNA: TGTGCCTGGAGGTATGAGGGAGGAGGGCCCCAGCATTTT. It is translated as CAWRYEGGGPQHF.